Shown below are 16 T cell receptor beta chains from a single sample sequenced in a study of cytomegalovirus exposure and HLA in healthy donors. The data were produced by immunoSEQ multiplex PCR, yet TCRdb's version contains in-frame clones alone and is incomplete. The sample shows some 170,000 clones, 89% of them seen only once. The material sequenced was PBMCs. The source of these receptors is a man between 18 and 35 years old in good health and CMV-seropositive.

The chain combines TRBV7-9 with TRBJ2-7, with D unclear. The CDR3 is 14 amino acids. Looked up from germline, CDR1 is SEHNR and CDR2 is FQNEAQ (reference sequence). Trimming removed 4 bases at V and 2 bases at J, with 12 bases between. The CDR3 sequence: CASSSTHQAYEQYF. Written as DNA, the CDR3 is TGTGCCAGCAGCTCGACTCATCAAGCCTACGAGCAGTACTTC. Combining the CDR3 with reference TRBV7-9 and TRBJ2-7 gives the whole variable domain DTGVSQNPRHKITKRGQNVTFRCDPISEHNRLYWYRQTLGQGPEFLTYFQNEAQLEKSRLLSDRFSAERPKGSFSTLEIQRTEQGDSAMYLCASSSTHQAYEQYFGPGTRLTVT.

The chain employs TRBV28 and TRBJ2-7; D is possibly TRBD2 (6 bases). The CDR3 extends over 14 amino acids. Germline V gene data show CDR1 as MDHEN and CDR2 as SYDVKM. V dropped 5 bases and J dropped 2 bases, with 13 bases sitting between them. CDR3 protein: CASSRLDPAYEQYF. The CDR3, as DNA: TGTGCCAGCAGTCGACTAGATCCCGCCTACGAGCAGTACTTC.

CDR3 coding DNA: TGTGCCAGCAGCTTGGGTATCACTAGGAGTTCCGATACGCAGTATTTT. Its protein product is CASSLGITRSSDTQYF. J is TRBJ2-3 and V is TRBV5-4; TRBD2 is a possible D gene (5 bases). From germline, CDR1 is SGHNT and CDR2 YYREEE (reference sequence). The CDR3 contains 16 residues. V was pared by 0 bases and J by 6 bases, with 17 bases between.

The chain combines TRBV5-1 with TRBJ2-5, with D perhaps TRBD1 (6 bases). This CDR3 comprises 16 residues. CDR1 is SGHRS and CDR2 is YFSETQ in the germline V gene. Trimming left V 0 bases short and J 1 base short, with 13 bases between. The CDR3 sequence is CASSLAPGDAQETQYF. The CDR3 DNA is TGCGCCAGCAGCTTGGCACCAGGGGATGCCCAAGAGACCCAGTACTTC.

The chain uses TRBV28 and TRBJ2-6; D is perhaps TRBD1 (6 bases). The CDR3 loop spans 16 amino acids. Trimming took off 6 bases at V and 1 base at J, with 13 bases between the two ends. Per the germline V gene, CDR1 is MDHEN and CDR2 is SYDVKM. The CDR3 region is CASRLTGQSGANVLTF. CDR3 bases: TGTGCCAGCAGATTAACTGGACAGTCTGGGGCCAACGTCCTGACTTTC. The full variable domain, its missing parts supplied by reference TRBV28 and TRBJ2-6, is DVKVTQSSRYLVKRTGEKVFLECVQDMDHENMFWYRQDPGLGLRLIYFSYDVKMKEKGDIPEGYSVSREKKERFSLILESASTNQTSMYLCASRLTGQSGANVLTFGAGSRLTVL.

This sequence joins TRBV10-3 and TRBJ2-7; no clear D. CDR3 length: 13 amino acids. Trimming left V 4 bases short and J 2 bases short, with 9 bases between. Germline V lookup: CDR1 ENHRY, CDR2 SYGVKD. CDR3 sequence (DNA): TGTGCCATCAGTGGTTCAGGAACCTACGAGCAGTACTTC. Protein sequence: CAISGSGTYEQYF.

The V gene is TRBV5-6, the J gene TRBJ2-7; TRBD1 is a possible D gene (6 bases). The CDR3 has 15 amino acids. CDR1 is SGHDT, CDR2 YYEEEE, per germline. The V end was cut by 3 bases, the J end by 0 bases, with 13 bases between. The CDR3 protein is CASSYRVLSSYEQYF. The CDR3 bases are TGTGCCAGCAGCTACAGGGTTCTGAGCTCCTACGAGCAGTACTTC.

The chain is built from TRBV9 and TRBJ2-2; D is uncertain. From germline, CDR1 is SGDLS and CDR2 YYNGEE. Trimming took 4 bases from V and 4 from J, leaving 11 bases between them. The CDR3 loop spans 14 amino acids. The CDR3 nucleotides read TGTGCCAGCAGCCCCTCCCCTCTCACCGGGGAGCTGTTTTTT. Translation: CASSPSPLTGELFF.

The chain combines TRBV25-1 with TRBJ2-2; D possibly corresponds to TRBD1 (5 bases). Germline CDR1 reads MGHDK; CDR2 reads SYGVNS. This CDR3 has 14 residues. V lost 6 bases to trimming and J lost 5 bases, with 13 bases between them. The CDR3 loop reads CASRGEVDTGELFF. Written as DNA, the CDR3 is TGTGCCAGCAGAGGGGAAGTTGATACCGGGGAGCTGTTTTTT.

This clone was observed once. The chain recombines TRBV6-5 with TRBJ2-3, with 9 bases identical to TRBD1. The CDR3 totals 14 residues. J gave up 6 bases and V 5 bases, and 6 bases lay outside the gene matches. Per the germline V gene, CDR1 is MNHEY and CDR2 is SVGAGI. The CDR3 loop reads CASSPGTGLDTQYF. CDR3 DNA: TGTGCCAGCAGTCCCGGGACAGGGTTGGATACGCAGTATTTT.

The chain uses TRBV6-5 and TRBJ2-7; 10 bases are shared with TRBD1. The ends lost 7 bases at V and 3 bases at J; junction bases unmatched: 6. Germline values: CDR1 MNHEY, CDR2 SVGAGI. CDR3 length equals 14 residues. The CDR3 region has the DNA TGTGCCAGCAAAGGGCGGACAGGGGGCTACGAGCAGTACTTC. Translation: CASKGRTGGYEQYF.

This chain connects TRBV7-8 to TRBJ1-2; TRBD1 matches 8 bases. The CDR3 extends over 15 amino acids. Germline V gene data show CDR1 as SGHVS and CDR2 as FQNEAQ. J lost 6 bases, V lost 0 bases, and 6 bases had no gene match. CDR3 bases: TGTGCCAGCAGCTTAGCGGAAGGACAGGGAAATGGCTACACCTTC. Encoded protein: CASSLAEGQGNGYTF.

V gene TRBV2 combines with J gene TRBJ1-1, with 7 bases matching TRBD1. The V gene's germline CDR1 is SNHLY and CDR2 FYNNEI. Unmatched junction bases numbered 12, after V lost 5 bases and J lost 0 bases. The CDR3 contains 17 residues. CDR3 protein: CASSSQQGSRMNTEAFF. DNA for the CDR3: TGTGCCAGCAGTTCCCAACAGGGGAGTAGGATGAACACTGAAGCTTTCTTT.

The chain uses TRBV27 and TRBJ2-3; 7 bases line up with TRBD2. J lost 6 bases, V lost 4 bases, and 7 bases had no gene match. This CDR3 contains 14 residues. The germline V gene has CDR1 MNHEY and CDR2 SMNVEV (reference sequence). CDR3 sequence reads: CASSWVGRDDTQYF. The CDR3 region has the DNA TGTGCCAGCAGTTGGGTGGGGAGGGACGATACGCAGTATTTT.

The chain carries TRBV30 and TRBJ2-6; maybe TRBD1 (5 bases). The CDR3 has 17 residues. Germline CDR1 is GTSNPN and CDR2 is SVGIG (reference sequence). V was trimmed by 4 bases and J by 0 bases, leaving 16 bases between them. The CDR3 sequence is CAWKPVTVSSGANVLTF. In DNA form, the CDR3 reads TGTGCCTGGAAACCTGTGACAGTTTCCTCTGGGGCCAACGTCCTGACTTTC.

This clone was seen a few times. The chain recombines TRBV19 with TRBJ1-5; TRBD1 matches 8 bases. Germline trimming cut 3 bases from V and 4 bases from J; bases unmatched to any gene: 2. Germline CDR1 and CDR2: LNHDA and SQIVND (reference sequence). The CDR3 is 14 amino acids. DNA for the CDR3: TGTGCCAGTAGTATCTGGACAGGGAATCAGCCCCAGCATTTT. Its protein is CASSIWTGNQPQHF.